These T cell receptor beta chains were read from a single sample in a study of blood T cell repertoires in COVID-19. Using immunoSEQ multiplex PCR, the repertoire was profiled, and TCRdb retains in-frame clones only, with some absent. In the table there are more than 120,000 clones, more than 70% of which are singletons. The source material was peripheral blood. These TCRs come from a human donor in a cohort sampled during active COVID-19. CDR3s include the opening cysteine and the closing phenylalanine or tryptophan.

J gene,V gene,CDR3 protein
TRBJ2-3,TRBV4-1,CASEARGGEVDTQYF
TRBJ2-1,TRBV5-1,CASSSNPTGGGTYNEQFF
TRBJ2-1,TRBV7-8,CASRLLAGGNGQFF
TRBJ1-1,TRBV7-2,CASSLFAEAFF
TRBJ2-5,TRBV19,CASSIAGVETQYF
TRBJ2-5,TRBV10-3,CAIKAGGSETQYF
TRBJ1-1,TRBV6-5,CASSAREGRNTEAFF
TRBJ2-1,TRBV7-2,CASSLVAGSHEQFF
TRBJ1-3,TRBV2,CASSTQRGQGLIGNTIYF
TRBJ1-2,TRBV5-1,CASSYGGNYGYTF
TRBJ1-2,TRBV5-6,CASSLEQGGGYTF
TRBJ1-6,TRBV5-1,CASSLAAGPNSPLHF
TRBJ1-5,TRBV15,CATSRDLVSWSNQPQHF
TRBJ1-4,TRBV11-2,CASSLRGQVNEKLFF
TRBJ2-1,TRBV19,CASSIAGGLGSNEQFF
TRBJ1-1,TRBV29-1,CSVRTGVLGTEAFF
TRBJ2-2,TRBV6-5,CASSYADRLRELFF
TRBJ2-7,TRBV4-2,CASSLTQRSPGEQYF
TRBJ2-1,TRBV4-2,CASSQELAASSYNEQFF
TRBJ2-1,TRBV9,CASSVAVGLSSYNEQFF
TRBJ2-1,TRBV7-3,CASSLIGEDEQFF
TRBJ2-5,TRBV11-1,CASSPAQNSRKETQYF
TRBJ2-2,TRBV9,CASSAQGLMYTGELFF
TRBJ2-5,TRBV7-8,CASSFSGAYQETQYF
TRBJ2-3,TRBV10-3,CAIRGDTDTQYF
TRBJ2-2,TRBV5-1,CASKNQPGQGPTGELFF
TRBJ2-3,TRBV5-4,CASSLGLAGGLNTDTQYF
TRBJ1-4,TRBV9,CASSVGGTAANEKLFF
TRBJ2-4,TRBV3-1/TRBV3-2,CASSQPGGDQLYF
TRBJ1-2,TRBV27,CASSLSPRQARGSGYTF
TRBJ1-2,TRBV9,CASSGGFVGYTF
TRBJ2-1,TRBV10-3,CAISEGPQGTSYNEQFF
TRBJ1-2,TRBV12-1,CASSWHRRGPDYTF
TRBJ1-4,TRBV27,CASSRTGYRATNEKLFF
TRBJ1-5,TRBV7-2,CASSLGGGGQPQHF
TRBJ2-1,TRBV6-5,CASSPGQGKYNEQFF
TRBJ2-7,TRBV30,CAWDTPQGPEQYF
TRBJ2-7,TRBV4-1,CASSHPGGVEQYF
TRBJ1-2,TRBV5-6,CASSPGQSNYGYTF
TRBJ2-7,TRBV6-6,CASGAGTSGSYEQYF
TRBJ2-5,TRBV27,CASSLWGPGGETQYF